This T cell receptor (beta chain) stems from a study of T cells in Graves' hyperthyroidism and ophthalmopathy. Amplified TCR beta CDR3 regions came from RNA transcripts. The HTBI primer set was used in a first-round RT-PCR of the TCR CDR3. MiXCR, applied by TCRdb to the multiplex PCR reads, yields one record per CDR3 protein. The sample shows about 480,000 distinct CDR3 sequences, around 14% of them seen only once. In this sample, this clonotype turned up many times. V was pared by 3 bases and J by 4 bases, with 4 bases between. CDR3 length: 13 residues. The chain is built from TRBV12-3 or TRBV12-4 and TRBJ1-6; D unresolved. The receptor was derived from a woman between 18 and 30 years old with Graves' hyperthyroidism. Sequenced material: blood. CDR3 sequence: CASSFEYNSPLHF. CDR3 coding DNA: TGTGCCAGCAGTTTCGAGTATAATTCACCCCTCCACTTT.